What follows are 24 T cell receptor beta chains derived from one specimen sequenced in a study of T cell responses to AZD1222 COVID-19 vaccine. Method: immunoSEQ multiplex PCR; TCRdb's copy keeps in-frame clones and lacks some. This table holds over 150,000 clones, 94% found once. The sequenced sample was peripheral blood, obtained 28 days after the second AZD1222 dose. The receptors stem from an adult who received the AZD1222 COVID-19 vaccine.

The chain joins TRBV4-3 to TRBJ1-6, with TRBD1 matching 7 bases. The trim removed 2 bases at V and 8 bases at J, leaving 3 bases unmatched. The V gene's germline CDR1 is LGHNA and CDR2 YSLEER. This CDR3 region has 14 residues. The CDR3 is CASSQRQGYSPLHF. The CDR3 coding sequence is TGCGCCAGCAGCCAAAGACAGGGCTATTCACCCCTCCACTTT.

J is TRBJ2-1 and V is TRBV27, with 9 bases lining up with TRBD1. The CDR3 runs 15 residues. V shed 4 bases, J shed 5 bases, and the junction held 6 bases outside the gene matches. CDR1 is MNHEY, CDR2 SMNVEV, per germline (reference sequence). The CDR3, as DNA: TGTGCCAGCAGTTCAAGGACAGGGGAAGACAATGAGCAGTTCTTC. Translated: CASSSRTGEDNEQFF.

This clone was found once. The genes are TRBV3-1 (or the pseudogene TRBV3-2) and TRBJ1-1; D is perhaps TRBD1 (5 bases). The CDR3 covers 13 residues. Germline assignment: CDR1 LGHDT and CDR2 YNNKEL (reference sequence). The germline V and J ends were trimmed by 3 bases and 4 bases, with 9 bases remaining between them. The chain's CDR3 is CASSHEDSTEAFF. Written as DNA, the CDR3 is TGTGCCAGCAGCCATGAAGACAGCACTGAAGCTTTCTTT.

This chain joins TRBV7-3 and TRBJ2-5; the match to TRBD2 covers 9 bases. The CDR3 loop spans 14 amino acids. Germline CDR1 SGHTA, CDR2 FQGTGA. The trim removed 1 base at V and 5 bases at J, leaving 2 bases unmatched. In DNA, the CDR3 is TGTGCCAGCAGCTTAATTAGCGGGAGTGAGACCCAGTACTTC. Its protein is CASSLISGSETQYF. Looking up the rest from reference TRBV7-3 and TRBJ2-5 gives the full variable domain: GAGVSQTPSNKVTEKGKYVELRCDPISGHTALYWYRQSLGQGPEFLIYFQGTGAADDSGLPNDRFFAVRPEGSVSTLKIQRTERGDSAVYLCASSLISGSETQYFGPGTRLLVL.

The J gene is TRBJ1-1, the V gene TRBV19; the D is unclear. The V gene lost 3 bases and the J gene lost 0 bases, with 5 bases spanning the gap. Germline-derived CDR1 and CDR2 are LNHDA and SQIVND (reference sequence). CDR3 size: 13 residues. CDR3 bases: TGTGCCAGTAGTATTCCTCTGAACACTGAAGCTTTCTTT. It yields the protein CASSIPLNTEAFF.

In DNA form, the CDR3 reads TGTGCCAGCAGTGATAGGGCAGGGGGCGACTATGGCTACACCTTC. Translation gives CASSDRAGGDYGYTF. V gene TRBV25-1 combines with J gene TRBJ1-2; TRBD1 matches 8 bases. Per the germline V gene, CDR1 is MGHDK and CDR2 is SYGVNS. V trimming: 3 bases; J trimming: 3 bases; junction bases outside the gene matches: 6. This CDR3 spans 15 amino acids.

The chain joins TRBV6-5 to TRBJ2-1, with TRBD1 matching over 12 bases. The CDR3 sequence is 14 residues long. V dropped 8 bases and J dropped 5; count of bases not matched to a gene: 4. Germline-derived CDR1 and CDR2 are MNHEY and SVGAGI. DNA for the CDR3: TGTGCCAGCCGACGGGACAGGGGGCACAATGAGCAGTTCTTC. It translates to CASRRDRGHNEQFF.

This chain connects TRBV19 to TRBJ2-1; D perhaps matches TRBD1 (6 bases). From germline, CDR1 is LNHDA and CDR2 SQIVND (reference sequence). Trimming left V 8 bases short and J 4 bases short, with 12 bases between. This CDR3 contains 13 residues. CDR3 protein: CASRAGEYNEQFF. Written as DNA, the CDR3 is TGTGCCAGTCGGGCAGGGGAGTACAATGAGCAGTTCTTC.

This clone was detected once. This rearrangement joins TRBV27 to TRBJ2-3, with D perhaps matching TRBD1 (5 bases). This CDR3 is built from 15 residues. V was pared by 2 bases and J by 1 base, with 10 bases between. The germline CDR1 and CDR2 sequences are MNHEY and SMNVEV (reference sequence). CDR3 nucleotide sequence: TGTGCCAGCAGTTTAGAAGGACAAGGCACAGATACGCAGTATTTT. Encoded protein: CASSLEGQGTDTQYF.

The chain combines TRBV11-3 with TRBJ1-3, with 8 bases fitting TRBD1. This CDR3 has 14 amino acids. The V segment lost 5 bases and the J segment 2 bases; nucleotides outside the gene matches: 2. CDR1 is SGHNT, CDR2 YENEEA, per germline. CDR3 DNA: TGTGCCAGCAGCGCGACAGGGGCTGGAAACACCATATATTTT. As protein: CASSATGAGNTIYF. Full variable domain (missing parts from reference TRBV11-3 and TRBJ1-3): EAGVVQSPRYKIIEKKQPVAFWCNPISGHNTLYWYLQNLGQGPELLIRYENEEAVDDSQLPKDRFSAERLKGVDSTLKIQPAELGDSAVYLCASSATGAGNTIYFGEGSWLTVV.

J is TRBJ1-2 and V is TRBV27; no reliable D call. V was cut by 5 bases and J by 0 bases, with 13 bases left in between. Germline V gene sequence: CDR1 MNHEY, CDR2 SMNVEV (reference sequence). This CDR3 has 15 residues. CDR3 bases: TGTGCCAGCAGTGGACCCGACGGAGCTAACTATGGCTACACCTTC. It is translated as CASSGPDGANYGYTF.

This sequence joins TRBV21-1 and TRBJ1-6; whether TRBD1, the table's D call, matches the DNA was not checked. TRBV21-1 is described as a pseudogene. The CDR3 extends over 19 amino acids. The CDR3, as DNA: TGTGCCAGCAGCTCGGCGGACAGACTCCTGCGCCACTCTGATTCACCCCTCCACTTT. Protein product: CASSSADRLLRHSDSPLHF.

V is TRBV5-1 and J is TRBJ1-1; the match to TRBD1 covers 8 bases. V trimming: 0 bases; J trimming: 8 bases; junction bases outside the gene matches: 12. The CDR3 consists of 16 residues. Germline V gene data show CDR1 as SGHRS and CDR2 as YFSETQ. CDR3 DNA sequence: TGCGCCAGCAGCTTGGCCCCAGGACAGGGTGTCACGGAAGCTTTCTTT. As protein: CASSLAPGQGVTEAFF.

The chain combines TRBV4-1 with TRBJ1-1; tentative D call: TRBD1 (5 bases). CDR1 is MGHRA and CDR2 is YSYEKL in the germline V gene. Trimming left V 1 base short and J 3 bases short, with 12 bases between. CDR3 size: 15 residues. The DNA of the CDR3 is TGCGCCAGCAGCCAAGCCCATGGCAGGGACACTGAAGCTTTCTTT. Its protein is CASSQAHGRDTEAFF.

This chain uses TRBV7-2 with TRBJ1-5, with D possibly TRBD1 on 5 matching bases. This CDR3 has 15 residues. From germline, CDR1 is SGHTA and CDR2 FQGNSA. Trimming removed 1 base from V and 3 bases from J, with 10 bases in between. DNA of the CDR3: TGTGCCAGCAGCTTAGACCAGGGTTACAATCAGCCCCAGCATTTT. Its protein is CASSLDQGYNQPQHF.

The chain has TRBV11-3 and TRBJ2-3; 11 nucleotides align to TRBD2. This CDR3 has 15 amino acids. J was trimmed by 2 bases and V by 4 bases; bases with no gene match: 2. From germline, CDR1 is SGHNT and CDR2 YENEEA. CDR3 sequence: CASSSSGRLTDTQYF. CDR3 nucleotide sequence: TGTGCCAGCAGCTCTAGCGGGAGGCTCACAGATACGCAGTATTTT.

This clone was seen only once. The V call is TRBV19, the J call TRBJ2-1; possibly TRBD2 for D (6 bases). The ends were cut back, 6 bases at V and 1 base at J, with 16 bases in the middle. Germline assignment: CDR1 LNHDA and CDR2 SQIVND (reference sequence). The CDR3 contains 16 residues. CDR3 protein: CASRGRIAGSYNEQFF. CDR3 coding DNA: TGTGCCAGTAGGGGAAGAATCGCGGGATCCTACAATGAGCAGTTCTTC.

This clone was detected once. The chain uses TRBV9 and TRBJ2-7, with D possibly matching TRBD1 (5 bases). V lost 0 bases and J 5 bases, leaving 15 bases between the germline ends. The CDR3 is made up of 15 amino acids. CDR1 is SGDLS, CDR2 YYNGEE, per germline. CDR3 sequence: CASSVGGRDLDEQYF. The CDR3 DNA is TGTGCCAGCAGCGTAGGAGGCAGGGATCTTGACGAGCAGTACTTC.

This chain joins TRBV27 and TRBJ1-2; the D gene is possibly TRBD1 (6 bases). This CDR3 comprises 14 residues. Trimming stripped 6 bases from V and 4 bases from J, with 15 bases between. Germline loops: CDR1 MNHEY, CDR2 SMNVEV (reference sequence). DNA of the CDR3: TGTGCCAGCAGGGAAGTGGGGGGCCTCTATGGCTACACCTTC. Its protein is CASREVGGLYGYTF.

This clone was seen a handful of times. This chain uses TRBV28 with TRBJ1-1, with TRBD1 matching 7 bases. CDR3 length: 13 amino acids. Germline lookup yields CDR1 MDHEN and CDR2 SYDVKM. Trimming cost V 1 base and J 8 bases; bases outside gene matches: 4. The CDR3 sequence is CASSLFQGGEAFF. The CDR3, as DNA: TGTGCCAGCAGTTTATTCCAGGGGGGAGAAGCTTTCTTT.

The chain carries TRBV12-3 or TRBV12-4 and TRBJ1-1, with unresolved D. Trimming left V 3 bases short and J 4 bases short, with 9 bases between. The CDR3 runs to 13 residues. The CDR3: CASSFYEATEAFF. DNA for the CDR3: TGTGCCAGCAGTTTTTATGAGGCCACTGAAGCTTTCTTT.

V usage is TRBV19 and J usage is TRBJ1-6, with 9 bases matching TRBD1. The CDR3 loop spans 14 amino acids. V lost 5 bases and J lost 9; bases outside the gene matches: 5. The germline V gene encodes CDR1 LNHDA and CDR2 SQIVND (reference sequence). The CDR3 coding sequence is TGTGCCAGTAGTCCGGGACAGGGTCGTTCACCCCTCCACTTT. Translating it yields CASSPGQGRSPLHF.

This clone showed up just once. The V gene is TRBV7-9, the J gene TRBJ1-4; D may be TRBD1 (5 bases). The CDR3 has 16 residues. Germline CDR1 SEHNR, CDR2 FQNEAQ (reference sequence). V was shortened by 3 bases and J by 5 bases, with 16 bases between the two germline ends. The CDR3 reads CASSFGRGEGNEKLFF. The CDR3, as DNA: TGTGCCAGCAGCTTCGGGCGGGGCGAGGGAAATGAAAAACTGTTTTTT.

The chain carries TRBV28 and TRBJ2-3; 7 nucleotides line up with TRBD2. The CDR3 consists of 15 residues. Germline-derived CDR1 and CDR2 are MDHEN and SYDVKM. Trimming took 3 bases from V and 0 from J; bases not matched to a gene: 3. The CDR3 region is CASSLRLASTDTQYF. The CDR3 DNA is TGTGCCAGCAGTTTGAGACTAGCAAGCACAGATACGCAGTATTTT.